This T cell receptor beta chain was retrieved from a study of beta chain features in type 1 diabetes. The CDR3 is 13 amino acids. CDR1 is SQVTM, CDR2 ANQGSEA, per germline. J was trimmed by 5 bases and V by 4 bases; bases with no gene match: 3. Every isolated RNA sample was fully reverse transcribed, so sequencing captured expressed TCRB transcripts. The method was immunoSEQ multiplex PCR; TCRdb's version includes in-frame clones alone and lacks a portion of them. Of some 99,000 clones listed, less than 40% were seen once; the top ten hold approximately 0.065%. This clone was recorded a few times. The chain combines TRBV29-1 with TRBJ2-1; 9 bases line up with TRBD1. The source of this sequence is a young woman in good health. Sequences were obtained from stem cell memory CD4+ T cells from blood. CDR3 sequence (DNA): TGCAGCGTTGTCAGACAGGGGGACAATGAGCAGTTCTTC. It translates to CSVVRQGDNEQFF.